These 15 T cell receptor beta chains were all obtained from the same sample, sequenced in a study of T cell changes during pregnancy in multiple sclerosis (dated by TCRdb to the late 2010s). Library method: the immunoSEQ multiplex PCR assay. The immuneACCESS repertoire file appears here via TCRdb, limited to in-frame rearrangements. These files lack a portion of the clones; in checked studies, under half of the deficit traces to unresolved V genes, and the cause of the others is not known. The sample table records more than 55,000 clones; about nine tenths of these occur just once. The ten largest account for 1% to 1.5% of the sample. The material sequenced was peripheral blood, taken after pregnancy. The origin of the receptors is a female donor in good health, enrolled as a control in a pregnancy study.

The CDR3 reads CASSLVMGLVFYNEQFF. As DNA, the CDR3 is TGCGCCAGCAGCTTGGTTATGGGACTAGTATTCTACAATGAGCAGTTCTTC. The chain is built from TRBV5-1 and TRBJ2-1; 8 bases match TRBD2. The CDR3 has 17 residues. After removal of 0 bases from V and 3 bases from J, the junction contained 8 bases not matched to a gene. Germline V gene lookup returns CDR1 SGHRS and CDR2 YFSETQ.

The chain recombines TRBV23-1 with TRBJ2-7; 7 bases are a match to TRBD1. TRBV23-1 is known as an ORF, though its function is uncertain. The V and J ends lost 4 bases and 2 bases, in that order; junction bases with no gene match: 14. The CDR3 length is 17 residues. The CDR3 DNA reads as TGCGCCAGCAGTCTCACAGGGGTCATGTCACATACCTACGAGCAGTACTTC. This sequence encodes CASSLTGVMSHTYEQYF.

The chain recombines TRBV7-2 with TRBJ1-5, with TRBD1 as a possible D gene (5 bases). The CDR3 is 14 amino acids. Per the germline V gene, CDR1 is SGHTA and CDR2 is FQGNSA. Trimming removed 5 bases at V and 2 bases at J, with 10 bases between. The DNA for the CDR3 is TGTGCCAGCAGCCAGGGCTGGGGCAATCAGCCCCAGCATTTT. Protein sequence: CASSQGWGNQPQHF.

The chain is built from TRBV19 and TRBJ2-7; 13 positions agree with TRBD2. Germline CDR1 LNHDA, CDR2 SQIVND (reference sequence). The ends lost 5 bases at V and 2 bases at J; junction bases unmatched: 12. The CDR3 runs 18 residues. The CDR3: CASSDQPGLAGLPYEQYF. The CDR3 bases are TGTGCCAGTAGTGACCAACCGGGACTAGCGGGGTTACCCTACGAGCAGTACTTC.

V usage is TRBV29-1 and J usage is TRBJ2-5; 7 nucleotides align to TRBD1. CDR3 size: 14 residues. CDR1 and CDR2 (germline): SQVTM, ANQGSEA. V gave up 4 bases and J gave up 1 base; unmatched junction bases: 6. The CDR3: CSVGHRGSQETQYF. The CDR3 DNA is TGCAGCGTTGGCCACAGGGGATCCCAAGAGACCCAGTACTTC.

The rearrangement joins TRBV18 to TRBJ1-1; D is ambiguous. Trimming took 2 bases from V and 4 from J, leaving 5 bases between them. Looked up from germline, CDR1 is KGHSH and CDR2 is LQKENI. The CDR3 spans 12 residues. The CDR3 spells CASSPEGTEAFF. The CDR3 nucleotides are TGTGCCAGCTCACCAGAGGGCACTGAAGCTTTCTTT.

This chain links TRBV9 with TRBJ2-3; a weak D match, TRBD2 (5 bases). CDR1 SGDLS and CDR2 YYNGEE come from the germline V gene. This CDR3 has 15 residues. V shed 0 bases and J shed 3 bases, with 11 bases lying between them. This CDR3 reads CASSVGAGGTDTQYF. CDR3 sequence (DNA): TGTGCCAGCAGCGTAGGGGCGGGCGGTACAGATACGCAGTATTTT.

The CDR3 loop is CASSPRRDSSNTGELFF. The CDR3 nucleotides are TGTGCCAGCTCCCCCCGCCGGGACAGCTCGAACACCGGGGAGCTGTTTTTT. The V and J genes are TRBV18 and TRBJ2-2; TRBD1 aligns across 7 bases. CDR1 and CDR2 (germline): KGHSH, LQKENI. Unmatched junction bases numbered 10, after V lost 6 bases and J lost 0 bases. This CDR3 is built from 17 residues. Looking up the rest from reference TRBV18 and TRBJ2-2 gives the full variable domain: NAGVMQNPRHLVRRRGQEARLRCSPMKGHSHVYWYRQLPEEGLKFMVYLQKENIIDESGMPKERFSAEFPKEGPSILRIQQVVRGDSAAYFCASSPRRDSSNTGELFFGEGSRLTVL.

CDR3 DNA sequence: TGCGCCAGCAGCCAAGATCGGTACTCCGGGACATTCAATGAGCAGTTCTTC. It translates to CASSQDRYSGTFNEQFF. J is TRBJ2-1 and V is TRBV4-1; D perhaps matches TRBD1 (6 bases). V dropped 0 bases and J dropped 6 bases, with 18 bases sitting between them. Looked up from germline, CDR1 is MGHRA and CDR2 is YSYEKL. The CDR3 is made up of 17 amino acids.

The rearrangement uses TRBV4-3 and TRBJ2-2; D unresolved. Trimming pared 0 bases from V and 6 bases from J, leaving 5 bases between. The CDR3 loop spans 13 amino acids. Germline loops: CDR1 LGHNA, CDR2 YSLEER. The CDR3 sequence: CASSQDNSGELFF. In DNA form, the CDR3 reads TGCGCCAGCAGCCAAGATAACTCCGGGGAGCTGTTTTTT.

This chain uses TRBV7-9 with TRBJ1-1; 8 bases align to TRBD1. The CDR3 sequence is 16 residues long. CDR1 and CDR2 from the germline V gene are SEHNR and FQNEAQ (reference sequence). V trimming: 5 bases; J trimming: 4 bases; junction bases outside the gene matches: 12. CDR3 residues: CASSPRGQGARTEAFF. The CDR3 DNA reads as TGTGCCAGCAGCCCTAGGGGGCAGGGGGCGCGCACTGAAGCTTTCTTT.

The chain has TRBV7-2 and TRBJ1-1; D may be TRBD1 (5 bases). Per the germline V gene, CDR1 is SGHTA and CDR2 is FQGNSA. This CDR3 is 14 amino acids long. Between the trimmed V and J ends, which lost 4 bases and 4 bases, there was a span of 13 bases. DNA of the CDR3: TGTGCCAGCAGCTCGGGGGGATCACGCACTGAAGCTTTCTTT. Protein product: CASSSGGSRTEAFF.

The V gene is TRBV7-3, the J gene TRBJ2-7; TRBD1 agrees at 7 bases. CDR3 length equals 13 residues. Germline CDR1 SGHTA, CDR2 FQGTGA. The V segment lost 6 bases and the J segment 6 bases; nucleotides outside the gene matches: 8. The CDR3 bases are TGTGCCAGCAGTTTAGAAGGGGGCGTCGAGCAGTACTTC. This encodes CASSLEGGVEQYF.

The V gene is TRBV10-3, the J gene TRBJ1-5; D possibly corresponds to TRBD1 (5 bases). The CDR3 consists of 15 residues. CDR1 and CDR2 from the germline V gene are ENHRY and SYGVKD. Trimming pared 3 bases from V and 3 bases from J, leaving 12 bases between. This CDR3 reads CAISEGAPNNQPQHF. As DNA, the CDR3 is TGTGCCATCAGTGAAGGGGCTCCTAACAATCAGCCCCAGCATTTT.

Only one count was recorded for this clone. CDR3 residues: CASSYRGKEPNYGYTF. The DNA of the CDR3 is TGTGCCAGCTCTTACAGGGGGAAGGAGCCTAACTATGGCTACACCTTC. The V call is TRBV2, the J call TRBJ1-2; TRBD1 matches at 8 bases. The CDR3 loop spans 16 amino acids. Per the germline V gene, CDR1 is SNHLY and CDR2 is FYNNEI. V lost 8 bases and J lost 0; bases outside the gene matches: 11.